The 30 T cell receptor beta chains given below trace back to one sample, sequenced in a study of blood T cell repertoires in COVID-19. The protocol was immunoSEQ multiplex PCR, while the TCRdb copy is restricted to in-frame clones and leaves out a portion. This sample carries 120,000 or so clones, around 81% of them seen once, and the ten largest clones take 3.5% to 4%. The material sequenced was peripheral blood. These receptors all stem from a woman aged 45-59 years with acute or convalescent COVID-19.

This clone was counted once. This chain joins TRBV6-6 and TRBJ1-3, with 7 bases lining up with TRBD1. CDR3 length: 13 amino acids. Trimming removed 11 bases from V and 0 bases from J; junction bases left unmatched: 4. Per the germline V gene, CDR1 is MNHNY and CDR2 is SVGAGI (reference sequence). The CDR3 DNA reads as TGTGCCGGCCGGGACAGCTCTGGAAACACCATATATTTT. It is translated as CAGRDSSGNTIYF.

DNA for the CDR3: TGTGCCAGCATCAGGACTAGCGGGAGGGCCTCTGGGGAGCAGTTCTTC. Translated: CASIRTSGRASGEQFF. The chain joins TRBV2 to TRBJ2-1; TRBD2 matches at 15 bases. The V gene's germline CDR1 is SNHLY and CDR2 FYNNEI. After removal of 7 bases from V and 10 bases from J, the junction contained 11 bases not matched to a gene. This CDR3 region has 16 residues.

The chain employs TRBV18 and TRBJ1-1; D gene ambiguous. Germline CDR1 is KGHSH and CDR2 is LQKENI. V lost 3 bases and J lost 1, with 15 bases in between. CDR3 length: 16 amino acids. The DNA for the CDR3 is TGTGCCAGCTCACCCCATCCCGCGGGTCCGAACACTGAAGCTTTCTTT. Protein: CASSPHPAGPNTEAFF.

V is TRBV13 and J is TRBJ2-7, with 9 bases fitting TRBD1. With 2 bases clipped from V and 4 bases from J, the junction kept 9 bases outside the gene matches. The germline CDR1 and CDR2 sequences are PRHDT and FYEKMQ (reference sequence). This CDR3 spans 16 amino acids. CDR3 sequence reads: CASSLSTGGGPYEQYF. The CDR3 DNA is TGTGCCAGCAGCTTATCCACAGGGGGCGGGCCTTACGAGCAGTACTTC.

The rearrangement joins TRBV7-2 to TRBJ1-5; D is undetermined. The CDR3 sequence is 15 residues long. Germline V gives CDR1 SGHTA, CDR2 FQGNSA. V gave up 2 bases and J gave up 6 bases, with 14 bases separating them. CDR3 sequence reads: CASSLSTGLGQPQHF. CDR3 coding DNA: TGTGCCAGCAGCTTATCCACGGGTTTGGGTCAGCCCCAGCATTTT.

The V call is TRBV5-1, the J call TRBJ1-3; TRBD1 matches 7 bases. Germline V lookup: CDR1 SGHRS, CDR2 YFSETQ. After removal of 3 bases from V and 7 bases from J, the junction contained 4 bases not matched to a gene. This CDR3 comprises 13 residues. In DNA form, the CDR3 reads TGCGCCAGCAGCTACGACAGGGAGAACACCATATATTTT. Translation: CASSYDRENTIYF.

The gene calls are TRBV5-5 and TRBJ1-1, with D perhaps TRBD1 (5 bases). The germline V gene encodes CDR1 SGHKS and CDR2 YYEKEE (reference sequence). The CDR3 is made up of 14 amino acids. V was pared by 5 bases and J by 0 bases, with 11 bases between. CDR3 nucleotide sequence: TGTGCCAGCAGTTGGGGGGGATTGAACACTGAAGCTTTCTTT. It yields the protein CASSWGGLNTEAFF. The whole variable domain, remainder taken from reference TRBV5-5 and TRBJ1-1, is DAGVTQSPTHLIKTRGQQVTLRCSPISGHKSVSWYQQVLGQGPQFIFQYYEKEERGRGNFPDRFSARQFPNYSSELNVNALLLGDSALYLCASSWGGLNTEAFFGQGTRLTVV.

The chain combines TRBV5-1 with TRBJ2-5; TRBD1 matches at 11 bases. The CDR3 extends over 14 amino acids. V dropped 3 bases and J dropped 3; count of bases not matched to a gene: 1. The germline gives CDR1 SGHRS, CDR2 YFSETQ. This chain's CDR3 is CASSWTGGEETQYF. CDR3 nucleotides: TGCGCCAGCAGCTGGACAGGGGGCGAAGAGACCCAGTACTTC.

On this clone: Within the sample, other DNA sequences also encode this same CDR3. This chain uses TRBV29-1 with TRBJ1-1; no clear D gene. The CDR3 is 12 amino acids. The germline V gene encodes CDR1 SQVTM and CDR2 ANQGSEA. V dropped 4 bases and J dropped 5 bases, with 11 bases sitting between them. The CDR3, as DNA: TGCAGCGTTGGAAGAGGCCAGACTGAAGCTTTCTTT. Protein sequence: CSVGRGQTEAFF.

V usage is TRBV3-1 (or the pseudogene TRBV3-2) and J usage is TRBJ2-3, with TRBD2 matching 8 bases. Germline CDR1 reads LGHDT; CDR2 reads YNNKEL (reference sequence). V shed 4 bases and J 6 bases; nucleotides not matched to a gene: 12. The CDR3 is 16 residues long. This CDR3 reads CASSPLGSGRIDTQYF. DNA for the CDR3: TGTGCCAGCAGCCCCCTCGGGAGCGGGAGAATCGATACGCAGTATTTT.

The chain recombines TRBV19 with TRBJ2-5, with a possible D match to TRBD1 (6 bases). Trimming took 5 bases from V and 4 from J, leaving 11 bases between them. Germline lookup yields CDR1 LNHDA and CDR2 SQIVND (reference sequence). CDR3 length: 13 residues. The CDR3: CASSFQGTETQYF. CDR3 nucleotides: TGTGCCAGTAGTTTTCAGGGGACAGAGACCCAGTACTTC.

This clone has just a few counts. The chain combines TRBV2 with TRBJ1-5, with no clear D. The ends were cut back, 3 bases at V and 0 bases at J, with 3 bases in the middle. This CDR3 is built from 13 residues. CDR1 is SNHLY and CDR2 is FYNNEI in the germline V gene. The CDR3 region has the DNA TGTGCCAGCAGTGACAATAGCAATCAGCCCCAGCATTTT. This gives the protein CASSDNSNQPQHF. Drawing the rest from reference TRBV2 and TRBJ1-5, the complete variable domain is EPEVTQTPSHQVTQMGQEVILRCVPISNHLYFYWYRQILGQKVEFLVSFYNNEISEKSEIFDDQFSVERPDGSNFTLKIRSTKLEDSAMYFCASSDNSNQPQHFGDGTRLSIL.

This clone occurred a few times. The chain employs TRBV9 and TRBJ2-3; the match to TRBD2 covers 7 bases. CDR3 length: 17 residues. The V segment lost 6 bases and the J segment 5 bases; nucleotides outside the gene matches: 18. Germline loops: CDR1 SGDLS, CDR2 YYNGEE. The CDR3 loop is CASTWSLSGGSLDTQYF. The DNA for the CDR3 is TGTGCCAGCACCTGGAGTCTATCGGGGGGTTCCCTAGATACGCAGTATTTT.

The genes are TRBV14 and TRBJ2-1; D is unresolved. CDR1 SGHDN and CDR2 FVKESK come from the germline V gene. The V gene lost 0 bases and the J gene lost 0 bases, with 15 bases spanning the gap. This CDR3 spans 18 amino acids. This CDR3 reads CASSQDAPTSSSYNEQFF. The DNA of the CDR3 is TGTGCCAGCAGCCAAGACGCCCCAACTTCGAGCTCCTACAATGAGCAGTTCTTC. Together with reference TRBV14 and TRBJ2-1, the CDR3 gives the full variable domain: EAGVTQFPSHSVIEKGQTVTLRCDPISGHDNLYWYRRVMGKEIKFLLHFVKESKQDESGMPNNRFLAERTGGTYSTLKVQPAELEDSGVYFCASSQDAPTSSSYNEQFFGPGTRLTVL.

This chain joins TRBV29-1 and TRBJ2-1, with 14 bases identical to TRBD2. Germline V gives CDR1 SQVTM, CDR2 ANQGSEA. V gave up 3 bases and J gave up 9 bases; unmatched junction bases: 1. This CDR3 region has 13 residues. DNA for the CDR3: TGCAGCGTTGACGGACTAGCGGGAGGTGAGCAGTTCTTC. This codes for CSVDGLAGGEQFF.

The chain employs TRBV7-2 and TRBJ2-1, with 8 bases identical to TRBD1. The CDR3 has 15 amino acids. The V and J ends lost 5 bases and 5 bases, in that order; junction bases with no gene match: 8. Germline V gives CDR1 SGHTA, CDR2 FQGNSA. The CDR3 loop reads CASSPGTGSHNEQFF. In DNA form, the CDR3 reads TGTGCCAGCAGCCCCGGGACAGGTTCCCACAATGAGCAGTTCTTC.

This rearrangement joins TRBV5-1 to TRBJ2-1; TRBD2 aligns across 7 bases. The V segment lost 0 bases and the J segment 0 bases; nucleotides outside the gene matches: 0. CDR1 and CDR2 (germline): SGHRS, YFSETQ. The CDR3 spans 15 residues. In nucleotides, the CDR3 is TGCGCCAGCAGCTTGGGCGGGAGCTCCTACAATGAGCAGTTCTTC. Amino acids: CASSLGGSSYNEQFF.

This rearrangement joins TRBV28 to TRBJ1-2, with D possibly matching TRBD1 (6 bases). V lost 10 bases, J lost 4 bases, and 16 bases lay in between. This CDR3 has 13 residues. Germline lookup yields CDR1 MDHEN and CDR2 SYDVKM. CDR3 loop: CATQGTGLYGYTF. In DNA form, the CDR3 reads TGTGCCACCCAGGGTACAGGGCTCTATGGCTACACCTTC.

The rearrangement links TRBV5-1 to TRBJ1-1; D is unclear. The CDR3 spans 14 residues. The V end lost 0 bases, the J end lost 1 base, and 7 bases lay between the germline ends. Looked up from germline, CDR1 is SGHRS and CDR2 is YFSETQ. This CDR3 is CASSLGLANTEAFF. DNA of the CDR3: TGCGCCAGCAGCTTGGGCCTGGCGAACACTGAAGCTTTCTTT.

The chain recombines TRBV16 with TRBJ1-2; 8 positions agree with TRBD1. V lost 3 bases, J lost 4 bases, and 10 bases stayed unmatched. The CDR3 length is 16 residues. Germline CDR1 KGHSY, CDR2 FQNENV. CDR3 residues: CASSHLLQGGRYGYTF. CDR3 in DNA: TGTGCCAGCAGCCACCTCCTACAGGGGGGCCGCTATGGCTACACCTTC.

The chain recombines TRBV18 with TRBJ1-4; 7 bases fit TRBD1. The germline V gene has CDR1 KGHSH and CDR2 LQKENI. The trim removed 4 bases at V and 4 bases at J, leaving 9 bases unmatched. The CDR3 length is 16 residues. CDR3 bases: TGTGCCAGCTCACGGACCCCGGGACAGATTAATGAAAAACTGTTTTTT. This codes for CASSRTPGQINEKLFF. The variable domain in full, completed from reference TRBV18 and TRBJ1-4, reads NAGVMQNPRHLVRRRGQEARLRCSPMKGHSHVYWYRQLPEEGLKFMVYLQKENIIDESGMPKERFSAEFPKEGPSILRIQQVVRGDSAAYFCASSRTPGQINEKLFFGSGTQLSVL.

The chain employs TRBV9 and TRBJ1-2; the D gene is possibly TRBD1 (6 bases). The CDR3 is made up of 13 amino acids. Trimming cost V 3 bases and J 8 bases, with 14 bases left between them. Germline CDR1 is SGDLS and CDR2 is YYNGEE. The CDR3, as DNA: TGTGCCAGCAGCGCGCCACAGGGAAGCGGCTACACCTTC. Translation gives CASSAPQGSGYTF.

The chain links TRBV14 to TRBJ1-1; possible D gene TRBD1, 6 bases. V was cut by 2 bases and J by 6 bases, with 19 bases left in between. This CDR3 is built from 16 residues. Germline V gene lookup returns CDR1 SGHDN and CDR2 FVKESK. The CDR3 reads CASSQYITGIRAEAFF. The CDR3 nucleotides read TGTGCCAGCAGCCAATACATAACAGGGATTCGAGCTGAAGCTTTCTTT.

In this sample, this clone turned up once. This chain uses TRBV29-1 with TRBJ2-3, with D possibly matching TRBD2 (7 bases). Germline-derived CDR1 and CDR2 are SQVTM and ANQGSEA. CDR3 size: 15 residues. V dropped 0 bases and J dropped 1 base, with 11 bases sitting between them. Here the CDR3 DNA reads TGCAGCGTTGAAGAAGGGGGGGTGGGCACAGATACGCAGTATTTT. Amino acid sequence: CSVEEGGVGTDTQYF.

The chain has TRBV7-3 and TRBJ2-2; TRBD1 matches at 8 bases. Trimming at V came to 2 bases and at J to 4 bases, leaving 3 bases not matched to a gene. This CDR3 contains 15 residues. Per germline, CDR1 SGHTA and CDR2 FQGTGA. CDR3 protein: CASSLAQGATGELFF. DNA of the CDR3: TGTGCCAGCAGCTTAGCCCAGGGGGCCACCGGGGAGCTGTTTTTT.

J is TRBJ1-2 and V is TRBV15; D gene ambiguous. Germline V gene sequence: CDR1 LNHNV, CDR2 YYDKDF (reference sequence). With 0 bases removed from V and 1 base from J, the gap between germline ends came to 9 bases. The CDR3 contains 15 residues. CDR3 sequence reads: CATSRDKLLNYGYTF. As DNA, the CDR3 is TGTGCCACCAGCAGAGATAAGCTACTTAACTATGGCTACACCTTC.

The chain joins TRBV6-5 to TRBJ1-5, with D maybe TRBD1 (5 bases). Trimming stripped 6 bases from V and 6 bases from J, with 15 bases between. The CDR3 has 14 residues. Germline V gene lookup returns CDR1 MNHEY and CDR2 SVGAGI. The DNA of the CDR3 is TGTGCCAGCAGACCTCTCGGGGGGAGTCAGCCCCAGCATTTT. This sequence encodes CASRPLGGSQPQHF.

J is TRBJ2-1 and V is TRBV7-3, with 10 bases aligning to TRBD1. V was pared by 3 bases and J by 6 bases, with 5 bases of the junction left unmatched. There are 15 residues in the CDR3. Per germline, CDR1 SGHTA and CDR2 FQGTGA. DNA of the CDR3: TGTGCCAGCAGCTTCGGGGACAGGGGTATCAATGAGCAGTTCTTC. This gives the protein CASSFGDRGINEQFF.

The chain carries TRBV2 and TRBJ2-5, with TRBD1 identical over 8 bases. V lost 2 bases and J lost 0; bases outside the gene matches: 5. This CDR3 contains 16 residues. Germline CDR1 and CDR2: SNHLY and FYNNEI. CDR3 coding DNA: TGTGCCAGCAGTGAACGACAGGGGACTTACCAAGAGACCCAGTACTTC. It specifies CASSERQGTYQETQYF.

CDR3 sequence (DNA): TGTGCCAGCAGCCTGTTAGCGGAAGGAACCGCGCGGAGGGATACGCAGTATTTT. This sequence encodes CASSLLAEGTARRDTQYF. The chain joins TRBV9 to TRBJ2-3, with a possible D match to TRBD2 (6 bases). V dropped 4 bases and J dropped 6 bases, with 27 bases sitting between them. There are 18 residues in the CDR3. Germline V gives CDR1 SGDLS, CDR2 YYNGEE.